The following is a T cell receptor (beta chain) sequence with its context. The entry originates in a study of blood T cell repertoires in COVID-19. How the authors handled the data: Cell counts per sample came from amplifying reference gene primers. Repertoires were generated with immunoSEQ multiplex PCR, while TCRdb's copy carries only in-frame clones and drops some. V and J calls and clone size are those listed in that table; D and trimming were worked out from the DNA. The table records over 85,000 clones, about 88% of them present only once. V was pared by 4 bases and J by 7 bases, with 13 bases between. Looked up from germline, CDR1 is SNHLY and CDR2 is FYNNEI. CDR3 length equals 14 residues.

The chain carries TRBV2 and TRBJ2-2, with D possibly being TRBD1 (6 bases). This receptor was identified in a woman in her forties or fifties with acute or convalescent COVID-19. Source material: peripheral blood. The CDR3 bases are TGTGCCAGCAGTGCACAGGGTTTGGGCGGGGAGCTGTTTTTT. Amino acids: CASSAQGLGGELFF.